This TCR beta chain was profiled in a study of CXCR3-negative and CXCR3-positive naive CD8 T cells. As for the study in general: The total count of TRB reads reached about 135 million, and each library contributed about 1.5 +/- 0.3 million. Regarding the study as a whole: Upon cryopreservation, CXCR3 expression partially decreased, and most assays used fresh PBMCs. Hydrophobicity was higher for TRB CDR3s found in CXCR3-positive naive cells than in CXCR3-negative naive cells. TRB CDR3 properties served as the basis for inferring TCR strength, and surface CD5 was comparable between naive subsets.

Comments on this clonotype: The antigen is unknown.

Naive CD8+ T lymphocytes were specified as CD45RO-CCR7+CD27+CD95-. The libraries of TRB cDNA were constructed through 5' RACE using UMI labels. TCRdb reprocessed the 5' RACE reads, with one entry per CDR3 protein and no DNA. Its table records tens of thousands of distinct CDR3 sequences. The germline CDR1 and CDR2 sequences are SEHNR and FQNEAQ (reference sequence). The CDR3 loop spans 12 amino acids. The J gene is TRBJ1-2, the V gene TRBV7-9. The receptor was derived from a human donor in good health. Some clones in this sample may be carry-over from other donors' samples. Sequencing was performed on naive CXCR3+ CD8+ T cells from blood. Sample subset: CD45RO-CCR7+CD27+CD95- naive CD8+ T cells expressing CXCR3 (TNR3+). The CDR3 loop reads CASSFREGGYTF.